These 29 T cell receptor beta chains originate from one sample sequenced in a study of CD8+ T cells in alopecia areata. The treatment here: oral pan-JAK inhibitor, 5-10 mg twice daily. Sequencing relied on a cDNA template that was reverse transcribed from extracted RNA. Sequencing used immunoSEQ multiplex PCR; TCRdb keeps in-frame clones, though not all of them. This sample has roughly 210,000 clones, with over 40% found just once. The specimen was CD4+ T cells sorted from blood, collected around week 36, from a patient treated with tofacitinib. These receptors were obtained from a human donor with alopecia areata.

This clone came up a few times. The V call is TRBV27, the J call TRBJ2-2; maybe TRBD1 (6 bases). The CDR3 is made up of 15 amino acids. V was shortened by 6 bases and J by 7 bases, with 18 bases between the two germline ends. In germline, CDR1 is MNHEY, CDR2 SMNVEV (reference sequence). CDR3 loop: CASSSHREEDGELFF. CDR3 coding DNA: TGTGCCAGCAGCTCCCACAGGGAAGAAGACGGGGAGCTGTTTTTT.

The rearrangement uses TRBV15 and TRBJ2-5, with D unresolved. V was pared by 4 bases and J by 5 bases, with 14 bases between. The CDR3 is made up of 14 amino acids. From germline, CDR1 is LNHNV and CDR2 YYDKDF (reference sequence). The chain's CDR3 is CATSTYAPEETQYF. DNA for the CDR3: TGTGCCACCAGCACCTACGCTCCCGAGGAGACCCAGTACTTC.

Only a few counts were recorded for this clone. The CDR3 region is CASRVAQETQYF. The CDR3 region has the DNA TGTGCCAGCCGGGTTGCACAAGAGACCCAGTACTTC. This chain joins TRBV2 and TRBJ2-5; D ambiguous. The V gene's germline CDR1 is SNHLY and CDR2 FYNNEI. CDR3 size: 12 residues. The ends were cut back, 8 bases at V and 2 bases at J, with 9 bases in the middle.

There are a few counts of this clone. J is TRBJ1-1 and V is TRBV25-1; maybe TRBD1 (6 bases). Germline CDR1 reads MGHDK; CDR2 reads SYGVNS. V lost 2 bases to trimming and J lost 7 bases, with 11 bases between them. This CDR3 is 13 amino acids long. The CDR3 DNA sequence: TGTGCCAGCAGTGAAGTCCCGACAGGTGAAGCTTTCTTT. Encoded protein: CASSEVPTGEAFF.

This clone was observed a handful of times. V and J are TRBV7-2 and TRBJ2-1, with unresolved D. CDR1 SGHTA and CDR2 FQGNSA come from the germline V gene. The ends were cut back, 3 bases at V and 5 bases at J, with 14 bases in the middle. The CDR3 runs 15 residues. The CDR3, as DNA: TGTGCCAGCAGCTTTGTCCACCGCGCCAACAATGAGCAGTTCTTC. This translates into CASSFVHRANNEQFF.

A word on this clone: Distinct nucleotide sequences in the sample also encode this CDR3. The rearrangement joins TRBV29-1 to TRBJ2-5; 7 nucleotides agree with TRBD1. This CDR3 region has 11 residues. Trimming cost V 6 bases and J 5 bases; bases outside gene matches: 3. Looked up from germline, CDR1 is SQVTM and CDR2 is ANQGSEA. The CDR3 spells CSVLQGETQYF. The CDR3 DNA reads as TGCAGCGTCCTACAGGGGGAGACCCAGTACTTC.

The chain combines TRBV5-1 with TRBJ2-7; D is perhaps TRBD2 (5 bases). V gave up 4 bases and J gave up 6 bases, with 17 bases separating them. The CDR3 consists of 14 residues. Germline V gene lookup returns CDR1 SGHRS and CDR2 YFSETQ. The CDR3 loop reads CASSRGSADLEQYF. In nucleotides, the CDR3 is TGCGCCAGCAGCAGAGGATCAGCGGATCTCGAGCAGTACTTC.

This clone occurred a few times. The chain joins TRBV7-9 to TRBJ1-4; D gene uncertain. The CDR3 loop spans 16 amino acids. The V end was cut by 4 bases, the J end by 7 bases, with 19 bases between. The germline CDR1 and CDR2 sequences are SEHNR and FQNEAQ (reference sequence). The CDR3 bases are TGTGCCAGCAGCTCAGCCGGTCCCCGGGGAGGTGAAAAACTGTTTTTT. This encodes CASSSAGPRGGEKLFF.

The chain couples TRBV27 to TRBJ2-3, with D perhaps assigned TRBD1 or TRBD2 (7 bases each). The V gene's germline CDR1 is MNHEY and CDR2 SMNVEV (reference sequence). This CDR3 has 15 amino acids. V lost 2 bases and J 8 bases, leaving 17 bases between the germline ends. The CDR3 DNA reads TGTGCCAGCAGTTTAGCTCCCAGGGGGAGGGCTACGCAGTATTTT. It specifies CASSLAPRGRATQYF.

This rearrangement joins TRBV30 to TRBJ1-5, with D possibly matching TRBD1 (6 bases). V dropped 1 base and J dropped 5 bases, with 9 bases sitting between them. Germline loops: CDR1 GTSNPN, CDR2 SVGIG (reference sequence). The CDR3 totals 13 residues. CDR3 bases: TGTGCCTGGAGTGGTTCAGGGGATCAGCCCCAGCATTTT. It specifies CAWSGSGDQPQHF.

The CDR3 sequence: CASSLGQGTSSTDTQYF. CDR3 DNA sequence: TGCGCCAGCAGCTTGGGACAGGGGACTTCCTCCACAGATACGCAGTATTTT. This chain links TRBV5-1 with TRBJ2-3, with TRBD1 identical over 8 bases. Trimming at V came to 0 bases and at J to 2 bases, leaving 8 bases not matched to a gene. This CDR3 has 17 amino acids. The germline CDR1 and CDR2 sequences are SGHRS and YFSETQ.

The V gene is TRBV19, the J gene TRBJ2-1, with D hard to call. The CDR3 totals 14 residues. Germline V gene lookup returns CDR1 LNHDA and CDR2 SQIVND (reference sequence). V was trimmed by 3 bases and J by 3 bases, leaving 9 bases between them. CDR3 amino acids: CASSMGGVYNEQFF. CDR3 bases: TGTGCCAGTAGTATGGGCGGAGTCTACAATGAGCAGTTCTTC.

This clone was detected only a few times. Mismatch with germline at one junction end may stem from a read error. V and J are TRBV7-2 and TRBJ2-5; D is ambiguous. The CDR3 totals 13 residues. Germline V gives CDR1 SGHTA, CDR2 FQGNSA. In DNA, the CDR3 is TGTGCTAGCAGCTTATTGTCTCAAGAGACCCAGTACTTC. Translated: CASSLLSQETQYF.

The chain couples TRBV7-6 to TRBJ2-5, with a possible D match to TRBD1 (5 bases). Deletions cut 11 bases from V and 2 bases from J, with 18 bases between. In germline, CDR1 is SGHVS, CDR2 FNYEAQ. This CDR3 is 14 amino acids long. CDR3 nucleotide sequence: TGTGCCTATTGTCATGCAGGGAAGCAAGAGACCCAGTACTTC. Its protein product is CAYCHAGKQETQYF. The full variable domain, completed using reference TRBV7-6 and TRBJ2-5, is GAGVSQSPRYKVTKRGQDVALRCDPISGHVSLYWYRQALGQGPEFLTYFNYEAQQDKSGLPNDRFSAERPEGSISTLTIQRTEQRDSAMYRCAYCHAGKQETQYFGPGTRLLVL.

The J gene is TRBJ2-3, the V gene TRBV5-1; tentative D call: TRBD2 (6 bases). There are 16 residues in the CDR3. Trimming shortened V by 0 bases and J by 3 bases, and 14 bases separated the two germline ends. Germline V CDR1 and CDR2: SGHRS, YFSETQ. The CDR3 DNA reads TGCGCCAGCAGCTTGGGTGCCGGGAGCGGTACAGATACGCAGTATTTT. Translated, it gives CASSLGAGSGTDTQYF.

This chain links TRBV4-2 with TRBJ2-1, with D possibly being TRBD2 (5 bases). The germline V and J ends were trimmed by 1 base and 0 bases, with 19 bases remaining between them. The CDR3 runs to 19 residues. CDR1 and CDR2 from the germline V gene are LGHNA and YNFKEQ. In nucleotides, the CDR3 is TGTGCCAGCAGCCAAGCTGGCAGCTTGCTAGCAAGCTCCTACAATGAGCAGTTCTTC. This encodes CASSQAGSLLASSYNEQFF.

The chain joins TRBV28 to TRBJ2-7; D is possibly TRBD2 (5 bases). V was trimmed by 2 bases and J by 4 bases, leaving 15 bases between them. This CDR3 has 15 residues. Germline values: CDR1 MDHEN, CDR2 SYDVKM. DNA for the CDR3: TGTGCCAGCAGTTTAGAAAGCGGAACTCTTTACGAGCAGTACTTC. The encoded protein is CASSLESGTLYEQYF.

In its sample, this clone was seen a few times. The V and J genes are TRBV9 and TRBJ2-1, with D perhaps matching TRBD1 or TRBD2 (5 bases each). Germline V gene sequence: CDR1 SGDLS, CDR2 YYNGEE. Trimming removed 0 bases from V and 4 bases from J, with 11 bases in between. The CDR3 runs 15 residues. CDR3: CASSVDLGTYNEQFF. CDR3 bases: TGTGCCAGCAGCGTAGACCTCGGGACGTACAATGAGCAGTTCTTC.

The V call is TRBV6-6, the J call TRBJ2-5, with 13 bases matching TRBD2. The J call may be incorrect, as the DNA end agrees better with TRBJ2-7. Germline V gene data show CDR1 as MNHNY and CDR2 as SVGAGI (reference sequence). The CDR3 has 14 residues. The CDR3 region is CASTGLAGAYEQYF. Here the CDR3 DNA reads TGTGCCAGCACCGGACTAGCGGGGGCCTACGAGCAGTACTTC.

The rearrangement links TRBV6-5 to TRBJ1-1; 7 positions match TRBD1. The CDR3 runs to 15 residues. From germline, CDR1 is MNHEY and CDR2 SVGAGI. V lost 2 bases, J lost 3 bases, and 6 bases stayed unmatched. The CDR3 region has the DNA TGTGCCAGCAGTTACCGTGGGACAGTCCACACTGAAGCTTTCTTT. Translation gives CASSYRGTVHTEAFF.

This clone was seen a handful of times. V usage is TRBV23-1 and J usage is TRBJ2-7; no definite D call. TRBV23-1 is an open reading frame, and its role is uncertain. The V gene lost 7 bases and the J gene lost 8 bases, with 3 bases spanning the gap. CDR3 length: 8 residues. CDR3: CASIQQYF. The DNA of the CDR3 is TGCGCCAGCATCCAGCAGTACTTC.

This clone was observed a few times. This chain links TRBV7-2 with TRBJ2-7, with unresolved D. The CDR3 covers 15 residues. Germline CDR1 and CDR2: SGHTA and FQGNSA. Between the trimmed V and J ends, which lost 6 bases and 0 bases, there was a span of 15 bases. CDR3 DNA sequence: TGTGCCAGCAGTGTAGGGCGGATGAGCTCCTACGAGCAGTACTTC. Translating gives CASSVGRMSSYEQYF. Complete variable domain (other parts from reference TRBV7-2 and TRBJ2-7): GAGVSQSPSNKVTEKGKDVELRCDPISGHTALYWYRQSLGQGLEFLIYFQGNSAPDKSGLPSDRFSAERTGGSVSTLTIQRTQQEDSAVYLCASSVGRMSSYEQYFGPGTRLTVT.

This clone appeared once. The chain carries TRBV5-1 and TRBJ1-1; no firm D call. V dropped 0 bases and J dropped 1 base, with 7 bases sitting between them. Germline assignment: CDR1 SGHRS and CDR2 YFSETQ. CDR3 length: 14 amino acids. The CDR3 protein is CASSLGTENTEAFF. CDR3 coding DNA: TGCGCCAGCAGCTTGGGGACCGAGAACACTGAAGCTTTCTTT.

The V gene is TRBV7-2, the J gene TRBJ2-4, with TRBD2 matching over 7 bases. V shed 5 bases, J shed 6 bases, and the junction held 4 bases outside the gene matches. The CDR3 contains 13 residues. CDR1 and CDR2 (germline): SGHTA, FQGNSA. The DNA for the CDR3 is TGTGCCAGCAGCCCACAGCGGGGAAACATTCAGTACTTC. It is translated as CASSPQRGNIQYF.

This clone turned up a few times. This chain uses TRBV7-3 with TRBJ2-7; TRBD1 matches 7 bases. J gave up 1 base and V 5 bases, and 5 bases lay outside the gene matches. The CDR3 loop spans 14 amino acids. Germline CDR1 is SGHTA and CDR2 is FQGTGA. CDR3 sequence: CASSPDRNSYEQYF. The DNA for the CDR3 is TGTGCCAGCAGCCCGGACAGGAATTCCTACGAGCAGTACTTC.

The chain combines TRBV6-5 with TRBJ1-2, with a weak D call TRBD1 (6 bases). This CDR3 spans 13 amino acids. V lost 6 bases to trimming and J lost 7 bases, with 15 bases between them. Looked up from germline, CDR1 is MNHEY and CDR2 is SVGAGI. Here the CDR3 DNA reads TGTGCCAGCAGGAGGACAGCCGCTGTTGGCTACACCTTC. This gives the protein CASRRTAAVGYTF.

This clone showed up just a few times. The CDR3 coding sequence is TGTGCCAGCAGAGACAGTCCCTACGAGCAGTACTTC. It yields the protein CASRDSPYEQYF. The genes are TRBV6-5 and TRBJ2-7; weak D call: TRBD1 (5 bases). Germline-derived CDR1 and CDR2 are MNHEY and SVGAGI. The CDR3 length is 12 residues. V was cut by 6 bases and J by 2 bases, with 8 bases left in between.

This chain uses TRBV30 with TRBJ1-3, with D perhaps TRBD1 (6 bases). V lost 4 bases, J lost 4 bases, and 11 bases lay in between. CDR1 is GTSNPN and CDR2 is SVGIG in the germline V gene (reference sequence). The CDR3 is 13 residues long. CDR3 DNA sequence: TGTGCCTGGATGCAGGGGAACGGAAACACCATATATTTT. It is translated as CAWMQGNGNTIYF.

This clone has more than one count but fewer than ten. This chain links TRBV30 with TRBJ2-7, with D possibly matching TRBD1 (5 bases). The CDR3 is made up of 13 amino acids. Looked up from germline, CDR1 is GTSNPN and CDR2 is SVGIG (reference sequence). The ends were cut back, 3 bases at V and 0 bases at J, with 9 bases in the middle. The DNA of the CDR3 is TGTGCCTGGAGCCAGGACACCTCCTACGAGCAGTACTTC. Translation: CAWSQDTSYEQYF.